This T cell receptor beta chain is from a study of T cell changes during pregnancy in multiple sclerosis. Deletions cut 5 bases from V and 5 bases from J, with 7 bases between. CDR3 length: 12 amino acids. The V gene's germline CDR1 is MNHEY and CDR2 SMNVEV (reference sequence). The repertoire was sequenced with immunoSEQ multiplex PCR; TCRdb's copy has only in-frame clones and lacks some. The sample has approximately 23,000 clones, roughly 91% seen once. Specimen: CD8+ T cells from peripheral blood mononuclear cells, collected in the first trimester of pregnancy. The chain joins TRBV27 to TRBJ2-1, with unresolved D. This sequence originates from a female donor with multiple sclerosis, enrolled in a pregnancy study. This CDR3 reads CASSIPNNEQFF. Written as DNA, the CDR3 is TGTGCCAGCAGTATCCCAAACAATGAGCAGTTCTTC.